These 28 T cell receptor beta chains were sequenced from one sample in a study of monozygotic twins with inflammatory bowel disease. TCRdb reprocessed the 5' RACE reads, keeping one entry per CDR3 protein, no DNA. Seen in this sample are some 160,000 distinct CDR3 sequences; the ten most common clones hold around 7%. Sequencing was performed on blood. Receptors originate from a human donor with ulcerative colitis or Crohn's disease, or a healthy co-twin of an affected twin (not recorded which).

The rearrangement uses TRBV20-1 and TRBJ2-7; as DNA is missing, the TRBD2 call by TCRdb cannot be tested. Germline V gene lookup returns CDR1 DFQATT and CDR2 SNEGSKA (reference sequence). The CDR3 runs 16 residues. The CDR3: CSASDPVGGLPFEQYF.

J is TRBJ2-7 and V is TRBV9; checking the TCRdb D call of TRBD2 is not possible without DNA. Germline values: CDR1 SGDLS, CDR2 YYNGEE. The CDR3 contains 16 residues. This chain's CDR3 is CASSVRASGGSYEQYF.

The V gene is TRBV2, the J gene TRBJ2-1; TCRdb selects TRBD1, and the lack of DNA leaves this call unchecked. The CDR3 extends over 14 amino acids. CDR1 and CDR2 (germline): SNHLY, FYNNEI. The CDR3: CASYGISSYNEQFF. The full variable domain, completed using reference TRBV2 and TRBJ2-1, is EPEVTQTPSHQVTQMGQEVILRCVPISNHLYFYWYRQILGQKVEFLVSFYNNEISEKSEIFDDQFSVERPDGSNFTLKIRSTKLEDSAMYFCASYGISSYNEQFFGPGTRLTVL.

CDR3 in amino acids: CASSSQGEVEPQHF. The chain recombines TRBV12-3 or TRBV12-4 with TRBJ1-5; lacking DNA, the TRBD1 call made by TCRdb goes unchecked. The CDR3 length is 14 residues.

The chain is built from TRBV30 and TRBJ2-5; TCRdb's assignment of TRBD2 cannot be checked, as there is no DNA. This CDR3 region has 13 residues. In germline, CDR1 is GTSNPN, CDR2 SVGIG (reference sequence). CDR3 residues: CAWAGTFQETQYF. The variable domain in full, completed from reference TRBV30 and TRBJ2-5, reads SQTIHQWPATLVQPVGSPLSLECTVEGTSNPNLYWYRQAAGRGLQLLFYSVGIGQISSEVPQNLSASRPQDRQFILSSKKLLLSDSGFYLCAWAGTFQETQYFGPGTRLLVL.

The rearrangement uses TRBV20-1 and TRBJ2-1. Germline V gene sequence: CDR1 DFQATT, CDR2 SNEGSKA (reference sequence). The CDR3 is 15 residues long. CDR3: CSARKGGSPYNEQFF.

The V call is TRBV5-1, the J call TRBJ1-2; the D call of TRBD1 rests on TCRdb alone, since no DNA is present to check it. The CDR3 sequence is 15 residues long. Germline lookup yields CDR1 SGHRS and CDR2 YFSETQ. CDR3 amino acids: CASTLLSGTGYGYTF. The whole variable domain, remainder taken from reference TRBV5-1 and TRBJ1-2, is KAGVTQTPRYLIKTRGQQVTLSCSPISGHRSVSWYQQTPGQGLQFLFEYFSETQRNKGNFPGRFSGRQFSNSRSEMNVSTLELGDSALYLCASTLLSGTGYGYTFGSGTRLTVV.

J is TRBJ2-1 and V is TRBV5-6; TCRdb selects TRBD1, and the lack of DNA leaves this call unchecked. Germline V gene sequence: CDR1 SGHDT, CDR2 YYEEEE. This CDR3 contains 15 residues. CDR3 loop: CASSQDREAYNEQFF.

The chain employs TRBV10-3 and TRBJ1-3. The CDR3 loop spans 16 amino acids. CDR1 and CDR2 (germline): ENHRY, SYGVKD. The CDR3 reads CAISELTASTGNTIYF.

The V call is TRBV6-1, the J call TRBJ2-1; the TCRdb call, TRBD2, lacks DNA for checking. The CDR3 runs 15 residues. Germline values: CDR1 MNHNS, CDR2 SASEGT. This CDR3 reads CASSPRTSGGREQFF.

J is TRBJ2-7 and V is TRBV7-6; absent DNA, TCRdb's TRBD1 call cannot be checked. CDR3 length: 14 residues. The germline V gene encodes CDR1 SGHVS and CDR2 FNYEAQ. This CDR3 is CASSVGHDGYEQYF.

The V and J genes are TRBV5-6 and TRBJ2-7. The CDR3 contains 13 residues. CDR1 and CDR2 from the germline V gene are SGHDT and YYEEEE. CDR3 region: CASSSGTNYEQYF. Supplemented by reference TRBV5-6 and TRBJ2-7, the full variable domain reads DAGVTQSPTHLIKTRGQQVTLRCSPKSGHDTVSWYQQALGQGPQFIFQYYEEEERQRGNFPDRFSGHQFPNYSSELNVNALLLGDSALYLCASSSGTNYEQYFGPGTRLTVT.

The chain carries TRBV7-6 and TRBJ2-2; lacking DNA, the TRBD1 call made by TCRdb goes unchecked. The CDR3 has 18 residues. Germline V gives CDR1 SGHVS, CDR2 FNYEAQ. CDR3 region: CASSARQGGVLNTGELFF.

This chain uses TRBV6-2 or TRBV6-3 with TRBJ2-2; without DNA, the TCRdb call of TRBD1 cannot be checked. CDR3 size: 17 residues. Germline CDR1 reads MNHEY; CDR2 reads SVGEGT. CDR3 loop: CASSYSLDRGRSGELFF.

V usage is TRBV20-1 and J usage is TRBJ1-5; TCRdb designates TRBD1, a call that cannot be tested without DNA. This CDR3 has 18 residues. Per the germline V gene, CDR1 is DFQATT and CDR2 is SNEGSKA (reference sequence). This CDR3 reads CSARGDPGGPIRGQPQHF.

This sequence joins TRBV29-1 and TRBJ2-5; TCRdb indicates TRBD2, and absent DNA this call remains unverified. The CDR3 has 17 residues. Germline CDR1 and CDR2: SQVTM and ANQGSEA. CDR3 residues: CSVDGSRPSGNQETQYF.

The chain carries TRBV3-1 and TRBJ2-1. Germline lookup yields CDR1 LGHDT and CDR2 YNNKEL (reference sequence). This CDR3 comprises 11 residues. The CDR3 is CASSKTNEQFF.

The chain recombines TRBV6-1 with TRBJ1-2; there is no DNA to check the TCRdb D call of TRBD1. Looked up from germline, CDR1 is MNHNS and CDR2 is SASEGT. This CDR3 has 16 residues. CDR3 amino acids: CATKLGWDGGNYGYTF.

The V gene is TRBV11-1, the J gene TRBJ2-2; the TCRdb call, TRBD2, lacks DNA for checking. The CDR3 contains 18 residues. Germline loops: CDR1 SGHAT, CDR2 FQDESV (reference sequence). The CDR3: CASSPRGGLILKGGELFF. The variable domain in full, completed from reference TRBV11-1 and TRBJ2-2, reads EAEVAQSPRYKITEKSQAVAFWCDPISGHATLYWYRQILGQGPELLVQFQDESVVDDSQLPKDRFSAERLKGVDSTLKIQPAELGDSAMYLCASSPRGGLILKGGELFFGEGSRLTVL.

The chain recombines TRBV27 with TRBJ1-1. Germline V gene sequence: CDR1 MNHEY, CDR2 SMNVEV (reference sequence). CDR3 length equals 12 residues. CDR3 amino acids: CASSGRAREAFF.

The V call is TRBV4-3, the J call TRBJ1-2; the TRBD1 assignment by TCRdb is unverifiable without DNA. The CDR3 extends over 15 amino acids. Germline V gives CDR1 LGHNA, CDR2 YSLEER. CDR3 amino acids: CASSQDRRQGHGYTF.

V and J are TRBV29-1 and TRBJ2-2; TCRdb indicates TRBD2, and absent DNA this call remains unverified. The CDR3 length is 14 residues. The V gene's germline CDR1 is SQVTM and CDR2 ANQGSEA. Here the CDR3 reads CSVGTSGNTGELFF.

This rearrangement joins TRBV10-3 to TRBJ2-7; TCRdb's D gene call, TRBD2, goes unchecked for lack of DNA. Germline values: CDR1 ENHRY, CDR2 SYGVKD. This CDR3 region has 15 residues. The CDR3: CAIRPGAGGSYEQYF.

The CDR3 spells CASSPGLPPNYGYTF. The chain couples TRBV12-3 or TRBV12-4 to TRBJ1-2. The CDR3 spans 15 residues.

The genes are TRBV4-1 and TRBJ2-7; TCRdb picks TRBD1, but there is no DNA to check that call. The CDR3 runs 14 residues. CDR1 and CDR2 from the germline V gene are MGHRA and YSYEKL. This chain's CDR3 is CASSQADNPYEQYF.

This rearrangement joins TRBV5-4 to TRBJ2-1; TCRdb names TRBD2, which stays unverified in the absence of DNA. The CDR3 has 16 residues. The V gene's germline CDR1 is SGHNT and CDR2 YYREEE (reference sequence). This CDR3 reads CASSLAGASGSNEQFF. The entire variable domain, with the rest obtained from reference TRBV5-4 and TRBJ2-1, is as follows: ETGVTQSPTHLIKTRGQQVTLRCSSQSGHNTVSWYQQALGQGPQFIFQYYREEENGRGNFPPRFSGLQFPNYSSELNVNALELDDSALYLCASSLAGASGSNEQFFGPGTRLTVL.

The chain recombines TRBV7-2 with TRBJ1-6. The germline CDR1 and CDR2 sequences are SGHTA and FQGNSA. This CDR3 comprises 12 residues. This chain's CDR3 is CASSQSGSPLHF.

This CDR3 is CASSPEGTGGINYGYTF. The chain uses TRBV7-2 and TRBJ1-2; TCRdb gives TRBD1 as the D gene, but with no DNA this cannot be confirmed. Germline V gives CDR1 SGHTA, CDR2 FQGNSA. The CDR3 sequence is 17 residues long.